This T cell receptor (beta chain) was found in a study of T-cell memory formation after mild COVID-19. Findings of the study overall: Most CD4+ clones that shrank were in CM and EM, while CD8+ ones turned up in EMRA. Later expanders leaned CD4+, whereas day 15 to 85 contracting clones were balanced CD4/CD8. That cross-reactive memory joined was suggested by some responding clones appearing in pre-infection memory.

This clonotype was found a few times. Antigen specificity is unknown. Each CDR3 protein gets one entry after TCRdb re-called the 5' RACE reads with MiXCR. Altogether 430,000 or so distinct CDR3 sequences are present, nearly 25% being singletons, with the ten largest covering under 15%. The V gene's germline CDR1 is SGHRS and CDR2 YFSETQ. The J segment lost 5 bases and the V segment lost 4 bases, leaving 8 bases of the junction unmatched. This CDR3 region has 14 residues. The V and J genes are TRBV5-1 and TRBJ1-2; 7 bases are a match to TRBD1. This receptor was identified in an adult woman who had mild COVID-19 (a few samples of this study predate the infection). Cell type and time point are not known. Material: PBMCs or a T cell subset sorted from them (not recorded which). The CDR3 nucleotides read TGCGCCAGCAGCGTAACCGACAGGGATTATGGCTACACCTTC. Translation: CASSVTDRDYGYTF. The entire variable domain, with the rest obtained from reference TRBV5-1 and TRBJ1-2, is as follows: KAGVTQTPRYLIKTRGQQVTLSCSPISGHRSVSWYQQTPGQGLQFLFEYFSETQRNKGNFPGRFSGRQFSNSRSEMNVSTLELGDSALYLCASSVTDRDYGYTFGSGTRLTVV.